A selection of T cell receptor beta chains follows, all from one sample in a study of identical twins. TCRdb redid the calling of the 5' RACE reads with MiXCR, one entry per CDR3 protein. In the table there are around 480,000 distinct CDR3 sequences, 13% to 15% of which are singletons. These data also featured in a second study, about yellow fever vaccine responses in identical twins.

The sequencing input was CD4+ T cells sorted from blood. These receptor sequences come from a woman aged 18-29 years in good health. CDR3s include the opening cysteine and the closing phenylalanine or tryptophan. A D gene is named only where the DNA matches it firmly. Size values are once, few and many counts, or a class for expanded clones, and some rows have none.

>TRBV7-2|TRBD2|TRBJ2-1|.
TGTGCCAGCAATCCTAGCGGGAGGAGCAATGAGCAGTTCTTC
CASNPSGRSNEQFF
>TRBV30|.|TRBJ2-1|many
TGTGCCTGGAGTCGTCCTCACGGGCGGTTCTTC
CAWSRPHGRFF
>TRBV7-8|TRBD2|TRBJ2-1|.
TGTGCCAGCAGCTCTTGGACTAGATGGCAGTTCTTC
CASSSWTRWQFF
>TRBV29-1|.|TRBJ2-5|many
TGCAGCGTTGAAGAACCGGCGGAGACCCAGTACTTC
CSVEEPAETQYF
>TRBV20-1|TRBD2|TRBJ2-5|.
TGCAGTGCGCAAGCAGGGAGGGCTAGCTCAGAGACCCAGTACTTC
CSAQAGRASSETQYF
>TRBV20-1|TRBD2|TRBJ2-1|.
TGCAGTGCCGTGGTGGGGACTAGCGTCAACAATGAGCAGTTCTTC
CSAVVGTSVNNEQFF
>TRBV19|.|TRBJ2-7|.
TGTGCCAGTAGTACCCTGACGCTCTACGAGCAGTACTTC
CASSTLTLYEQYF
>TRBV12-3/TRBV12-4|TRBD2|TRBJ2-2|few
TGTGCCAGCAGATCGGGACTAGCGGGAAGGACCGGGGAGCTGTTTTTT
CASRSGLAGRTGELFF
>TRBV5-1|TRBD2|TRBJ2-3|.
TGCGCCAGCATGGGAGGGATAGATACGCAGTATTTT
CASMGGIDTQYF
>TRBV7-8|TRBD2|TRBJ2-1|.
TGTGCCAGCAGCCTCGCTTTAGGACTAGCCTACAATGAGCAGTTCTTC
CASSLALGLAYNEQFF
>TRBV20-1|TRBD1|TRBJ1-5|many
TGCAGTGCTAGATCAGGGGGCTCGTCGGATCAGCCCCAGCATTTT
CSARSGGSSDQPQHF
>TRBV5-5|.|TRBJ2-1|many
TGTGCCAGCAGCCAGACTAGCTCCTACAATGAGCAGTTCTTC
CASSQTSSYNEQFF
>TRBV10-3|.|TRBJ2-3|.
TGTGCCATCAGTGAGGGGCAGCGTCAAACTAGCACAGATACGCAGTATTTT
CAISEGQRQTSTDTQYF
>TRBV6-2/TRBV6-3|.|TRBJ2-1|few
TGTGCCAGCAGCGAACTAGCTTTCGATGAGCAGTTCTTC
CASSELAFDEQFF
>TRBV5-1|TRBD1|TRBJ2-2|.
TGCGCCAGCACCTACCCCCCCTCGGGACAGGGGTACGGCGGGGAGCTGTTTTTT
CASTYPPSGQGYGGELFF
>TRBV6-6|.|TRBJ2-2|many
TGTGCCAGCAGTAACTTTAACACCGGGGAGCTGTTTTTT
CASSNFNTGELFF
>TRBV11-2|TRBD1|TRBJ2-6|few
TGTGCCAGCAGCTTATCACAGGGGGCGGGCTCTGGGGCCAACGTCCTGACTTTC
CASSLSQGAGSGANVLTF
>TRBV7-9|.|TRBJ1-5|few
TGTGCCAGCAGCGGCCGGAACTGGGGAAGCAATCAGCCCCAGCATTTT
CASSGRNWGSNQPQHF
>TRBV19|TRBD2|TRBJ2-1|.
TGTGCCACAGGGACGGCGGGAGGGCTCTTCAATGAGCAGTTCTTC
CATGTAGGLFNEQFF
>TRBV15|TRBD2|TRBJ2-1|.
TGTGCCACCAGCAGCCTAGCGGGATCCTACAATGAGCAGTTCTTC
CATSSLAGSYNEQFF
>TRBV10-3|.|TRBJ1-1|few
TGTGCCATCAGTGAGGACAGGAACACTGAAGCTTTCTTT
CAISEDRNTEAFF
>TRBV12-3/TRBV12-4|.|TRBJ2-3|few
TGTGCCAGCAGCCTGGGGGGGCTTAGCACAGATACGCAGTATTTT
CASSLGGLSTDTQYF
>TRBV4-3|TRBD2|TRBJ2-1|.
TGCGCCAGCAGCCAAGTCCCTAAGACTAGCGGGAGGGTTAATGAGCAGTTCTTC
CASSQVPKTSGRVNEQFF
>TRBV7-2|.|TRBJ1-6|.
TGTGCCAGCAGCTTAGGACAGGTCGGAAGTTCACCCCTCCACTTT
CASSLGQVGSSPLHF
>TRBV7-3|.|TRBJ2-1|few
TGTGCCAGCAGCTTATCCCCTGGGCGGGCCTACAATGAGCAGTTCTTC
CASSLSPGRAYNEQFF
>TRBV14|TRBD1|TRBJ1-4|.
TGTGCCAGCAGCCAAGTTAGGGGGCCGGGCGGTGAAAAACTGTTTTTT
CASSQVRGPGGEKLFF
>TRBV29-1|.|TRBJ1-2|.
TGCAGCGTTGGGGGGTCGGATGGCTACACCTTC
CSVGGSDGYTF
>TRBV7-9|TRBD2|TRBJ2-5|.
TGTGCCAGCAGCACGGGACTAGCGGGGACACAAGAGACCCAGTACTTC
CASSTGLAGTQETQYF
>TRBV7-3|TRBD1|TRBJ1-1|many
TGTGCCAGCAGCTTAACAGGGACAGCCCAGAACACTGAAGCTTTCTTT
CASSLTGTAQNTEAFF
>TRBV11-2|.|TRBJ2-5|few
TGTGCCAGCAGCTTAGATCTGGGACAAGAGACCCAGTACTTC
CASSLDLGQETQYF
>TRBV6-5|.|TRBJ2-2|.
TGTGCCAGCAGTTACCAACCACAGGGAGTCGGGGAGCTGTTTTTT
CASSYQPQGVGELFF
>TRBV29-1|.|TRBJ1-4|.
TGCAGCGTGTCTTTCGGACAGACAACTAATGAAAAACTGTTTTTT
CSVSFGQTTNEKLFF
>TRBV15|TRBD2|TRBJ2-5|few
TGTGCCACCAGCTCCGGACAGTTAGCGGGAGCGGGGGAGACCCAGTACTTC
CATSSGQLAGAGETQYF
>TRBV3-1|.|TRBJ2-3|.
TGTGCCAGCCGCCACACAGATACGCAGTATTTT
CASRHTDTQYF
>TRBV15|.|TRBJ2-7|.
TGTGCCACCAGCAGAGGAGATTTATCCTACGAGCAGTACTTC
CATSRGDLSYEQYF
>TRBV5-1|.|TRBJ2-3|.
TGCGCCAGCAGCTGGACAGTCCAAAGCACAGATACGCAGTATTTT
CASSWTVQSTDTQYF
>TRBV12-3/TRBV12-4|TRBD1|TRBJ2-2|many
TGTGCCAGCAGCCTCGGGACAGGGAGCACCGGGGAGCTGTTTTTT
CASSLGTGSTGELFF
>TRBV20-1|.|TRBJ2-1|few
TGCAGTGCTAAAGACGGGAATGAGCAGTTCTTC
CSAKDGNEQFF
>TRBV15|.|TRBJ2-5|few
TGTGCCACCAGCAGAGATAGAGGGGCTCAAGAGACCCAGTACTTC
CATSRDRGAQETQYF
>TRBV7-3|.|TRBJ1-1|.
TGTGCCAGCAGCTCAACAGGGCGGAACACTGAAGCTTTCTTT
CASSSTGRNTEAFF
>TRBV2|.|TRBJ1-1|.
TGTGCCAGCAGTGAATCGGGGCACACTGAAGCTTTCTTT
CASSESGHTEAFF
>TRBV20-1|TRBD2|TRBJ2-1|.
TGCTGTGCTAGAGCCTCGACTAGCGGGATCCACAATGAGCAGTTCTTC
CCARASTSGIHNEQFF
>TRBV18|TRBD2|TRBJ2-6|.
TGTGCCAGCTCACGGCTAGCGGCACTCTCTGGGGCCAACGTCCTGACTTTC
CASSRLAALSGANVLTF
>TRBV6-5|.|TRBJ1-6|many
TGTGCCAGCAGTTACTCTGGGGCGGGATCACCCCTCCACTTT
CASSYSGAGSPLHF
>TRBV11-1|.|TRBJ1-2|many
TGTGCCAGCAGCTCTCCGGACAGTAGAGGTGCGGTAAACTATGGCTACACCTTC
CASSSPDSRGAVNYGYTF
>TRBV28|TRBD2|TRBJ2-7|few
TGTGCCAGCAGTTTATCCGGGAGGGCCCAGTATCCCGAGCAGTACTTC
CASSLSGRAQYPEQYF
>TRBV2|TRBD2|TRBJ2-3|.
TGTGCCAGCACCCGAAGGACTAGCGGGGGGCGCACAGATACGCAGTATTTT
CASTRRTSGGRTDTQYF
>TRBV6-6|.|TRBJ2-1|few
TGTGCCAGCAGCCCTCAGACTAGCAATGAGCAGTTCTTC
CASSPQTSNEQFF
>TRBV6-6|.|TRBJ1-1|few
TGTGCCAGCACCCAAGAGGGGGAGTCGAAGGCTTTCTTT
CASTQEGESKAFF
>TRBV2|.|TRBJ1-4|few
TGTGCCAGCAGTGAAATACTGGGACACAATGAAAAACTGTTTTTT
CASSEILGHNEKLFF
>TRBV11-1|TRBD2|TRBJ2-7|.
TGTGCCAGCAGCTTACTCGGCGGGAGGGCATACGAGCAGTACTTC
CASSLLGGRAYEQYF
>TRBV30|.|TRBJ1-2|.
TGTGCCTGGAGTCAACGCAGGGCCGGTGGCTACACCTTC
CAWSQRRAGGYTF
>TRBV6-5|.|TRBJ2-1|few
TGTGCCAGCACTCAGTCCAATGAGCAGTTCTTC
CASTQSNEQFF
>TRBV20-1|TRBD1|TRBJ1-6|few
TGCAGTGCTCCGGGACAGGGCAATAATTCACCCCTCCACTTT
CSAPGQGNNSPLHF
>TRBV19|TRBD1|TRBJ2-7|.
TGTGCCAGTAGTCCCTACAGGGGTTCCTACGAGCAGTACTTC
CASSPYRGSYEQYF
>TRBV28|.|TRBJ1-1|few
TGTGCCAGCGGCCAACAAAGCAGGGCTGAAGCTTTCTTT
CASGQQSRAEAFF
>TRBV7-6|.|TRBJ2-2|.
TGTGCCAGCAGCTTAGACGCGACAGGATACACCGGGGAGCTGTTTTTT
CASSLDATGYTGELFF
>TRBV7-9|TRBD1|TRBJ2-7|.
TGTGCCAGCAGCTCCAACCCGGCAGGGGGATTCTACGAGCAGTACTTC
CASSSNPAGGFYEQYF
>TRBV12-3/TRBV12-4|.|TRBJ1-5|.
TGTGCCAGCAGTTCAGAGAATCAGCCCCAGCATTTT
CASSSENQPQHF